This T cell receptor (beta chain) was recorded in a study of cytomegalovirus exposure and HLA in healthy donors. The primer mix had 60 Vbeta and 13 Jbeta primers. Per the study methods: An analysis performed later counted roughly 80 million unique TCR beta chains (approximately 11 million of them shared). Only in-frame clones appear in the TCRdb table, and some are missing; sequencing was by immunoSEQ multiplex PCR. The V and J calls and clone size are taken from that table; D and trimming were inferred from the DNA. The data show approximately 160,000 clones, 64% seen once. This clone was counted only a few times. Its antigen is currently unknown. V lost 6 bases and J 3 bases, leaving 6 bases between the germline ends. The germline V gene has CDR1 SNHLY and CDR2 FYNNEI. The CDR3 has 11 amino acids. The study's findings and limits: Cytomegalovirus association was listed for approximately 150 TCR beta chains. A further, later analysis showed that HLA-associated TCR beta chains (compared with equally common others) were more clonally expanded.

The source of this sequence is a woman between 25 and 40 years old in good health and CMV-seropositive. The sequenced sample was PBMCs. The rearrangement joins TRBV2 to TRBJ2-7; D is uncertain. DNA of the CDR3: TGTGCCAGCAGCCGTGTCTACGAGCAGTACTTC. Translation: CASSRVYEQYF.